This T cell receptor (beta chain) was found in a study of cytomegalovirus exposure and HLA in healthy donors. Study outcomes and limitations: Confirmation in vitro established that a few CMV-associated chains were specific for CMV antigens.

Remarks on this clone: Its antigen is not identified.

The V end lost 4 bases, the J end lost 4 bases, and 10 bases lay between the germline ends. The CDR3 has 13 amino acids. Per germline, CDR1 LGHNA and CDR2 YSLEER. Data came from immunoSEQ multiplex PCR; TCRdb stores just in-frame clones and leaves some out. The sample contains fewer than 250,000 clones, approximately 87% of which appear only once. V is TRBV4-3 and J is TRBJ1-2; D possibly corresponds to TRBD1 (6 bases). The source material was PBMCs. The source is a man between 18 and 35 years old in good health and CMV-seronegative. DNA of the CDR3: TGCGCCAGCAGCCTCGACAGGTCCTATGGCTACACCTTC. The encoded protein is CASSLDRSYGYTF.